This TCR beta chain originates from a study of PD-L1 blockade in urothelial cancer (dated by TCRdb to about 2017). The study in broad terms: Therapy was started in 2014 for all patients, and atezolizumab 1,200 mg was administered intravenously every 3 weeks. Twenty-five of 29 patients were males with bladder-origin urothelial cancer, and about 65% of the roughly 30 reported a prior smoking history. An ECOG performance status of 0 or 1 was recorded for the patients, and 0 to 3 prior chemotherapy regimens had been received by the patients. Blood samples were analyzed at 3 weeks after treatment start (second dose) and at 6 weeks after treatment start. A median of roughly 140,000 T cells and just over 80,000 unique TCRs was obtained from blood samples, and a median clonality of approximately 0.08 was observed. An exploratory multi-omic analysis was conducted of the somatic, immune and clinical correlates of response to PD-L1 blockade with atezolizumab in urothelial cancer. Pretreatment tumor samples, along with matched peripheral blood collected serially before and after atezolizumab treatment, underwent TCR sequencing. Progression-free survival longer than 6 months counted as durable clinical benefit, and TCR features were additionally tested against both progression-free and overall survival. In the same patients, whole exome sequencing and RNA sequencing of pretreatment tumors were performed in addition to TCR sequencing. Under 10 patients achieved durable clinical benefit and approximately 20 did not. Pretreatment blood TCR-seq was available for nearly 30 patients, at least one posttreatment blood collection was obtained for approximately 25 patients, and tumor TCR-seq was available for approximately 25 patients. Beyond this particular receptor, the publication reports: A pretreatment peripheral blood TCR clonality below the median was linked to improved progression-free and overall survival. Patients with durable benefit showed greater expansion of tumor-associated TCR clones in peripheral blood 3 weeks after starting treatment (n ≈ 22, p = 0.022). Because the sample size was small (n ≈ 30) and many exploratory analyses were performed, the results are intended to be hypothesis-generating.

In the case of this clone: No antigen is known for it. Per-nucleotide qualities are absent, and no much larger clonotype sits a single base away.

Reading the label with the study, this specimen's time point is: pretreatment peripheral blood. A cohort of 25 to 30 patients with locally advanced or metastatic urothelial carcinoma, treated at Memorial Sloan Kettering on a trial protocol, was included. Peripheral blood mononuclear cells were collected from each patient pretreatment and during treatment, giving between 1 and 8 total time points per patient. The Qiagen DNeasy Blood extraction kit was used to purify genomic DNA from total PBMCs and tumor samples. PBMCs were collected pretreatment and during treatment, and were isolated and stored as previously described. Each PCR received spiked-in synthetic TCR analog templates so that absolute template abundance could be estimated from read counts. The immunoSEQ assay was used to amplify TCRbeta CDR3 regions from genomic DNA with bias-controlled V and J gene primers. Rearranged TCRbeta segments were sequenced at approximately 20X coverage. For the original study's pipeline: Sequencing errors were corrected by clustering, and CDR3s were annotated against IMGT so that V, D and J genes could be assigned. Downstream analyses used only productive TCRbeta rearrangements and left out out-of-frame or stop-codon sequences. To compute clonality, Shannon entropy was normalized by the log of the number of unique productive sequences and then subtracted from one. Fisher's exact test with Benjamini-Hochberg correction, at a threshold of adjusted p below 0.01, was used to find clones that differed between time points or between blood and tumor. TCRdb limited this immuneACCESS table to in-frame rearrangements with V and J called. A share of clones is missing; checked studies link under half to unresolved V genes, and the rest is unexplained. V, J and clone size reflect that table, while D and trimming were determined from the DNA. Within this sample are about 95,000 clones, with around 87% of them counted one time only. The ten largest clones take up 2% to 2.5% of the sample.

According to the germline V gene (reference sequence), CDR1 reads SEHNR and CDR2 reads FQNEAQ. CDR3 length: 14 amino acids, cysteine to phenylalanine. Only CDR3 DNA is held: 42 bases, read in frame from base 1. The junction carries 14 bases between V and J, which are trimmed by 5 bases and 3 bases respectively. The chain employs TRBV7-9 and TRBJ2-7; 7 matching bases give a weak D call of TRBD2. The receptor was derived from a man aged 60 to 69 with urothelial cancer. Source: PBMCs, taken around atezolizumab (anti-PD-L1) treatment. The sequenced DNA: TGTGCCAGCAGCCCCCGGGGGGCATACTACGAGCAGTACTTC. It translates as CASSPRGAYYEQYF.